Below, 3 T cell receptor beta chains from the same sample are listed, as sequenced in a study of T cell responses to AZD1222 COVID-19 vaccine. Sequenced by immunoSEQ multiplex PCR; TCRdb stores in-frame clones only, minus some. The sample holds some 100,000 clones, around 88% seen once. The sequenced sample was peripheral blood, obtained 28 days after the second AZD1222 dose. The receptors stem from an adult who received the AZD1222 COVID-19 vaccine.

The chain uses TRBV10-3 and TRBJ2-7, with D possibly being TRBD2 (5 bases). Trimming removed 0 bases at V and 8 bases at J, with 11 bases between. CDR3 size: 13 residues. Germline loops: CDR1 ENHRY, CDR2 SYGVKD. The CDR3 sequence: CAISESLGEQQYF. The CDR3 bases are TGTGCCATCAGTGAGTCGTTGGGAGAGCAGCAGTACTTC.

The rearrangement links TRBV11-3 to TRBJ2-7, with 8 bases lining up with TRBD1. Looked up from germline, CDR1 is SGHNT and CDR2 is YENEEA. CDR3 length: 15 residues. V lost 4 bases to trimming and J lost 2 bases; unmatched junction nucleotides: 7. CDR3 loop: CASSSEYRGTYEQYF. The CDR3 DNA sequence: TGTGCCAGCAGCTCCGAATACAGGGGGACCTACGAGCAGTACTTC.

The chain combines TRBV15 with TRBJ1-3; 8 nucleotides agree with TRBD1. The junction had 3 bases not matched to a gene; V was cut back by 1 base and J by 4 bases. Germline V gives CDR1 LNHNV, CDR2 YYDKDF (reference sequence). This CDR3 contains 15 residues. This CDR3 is CATSRGTGKGNTIYF. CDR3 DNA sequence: TGTGCCACCAGCAGAGGGACAGGGAAAGGAAACACCATATATTTT.